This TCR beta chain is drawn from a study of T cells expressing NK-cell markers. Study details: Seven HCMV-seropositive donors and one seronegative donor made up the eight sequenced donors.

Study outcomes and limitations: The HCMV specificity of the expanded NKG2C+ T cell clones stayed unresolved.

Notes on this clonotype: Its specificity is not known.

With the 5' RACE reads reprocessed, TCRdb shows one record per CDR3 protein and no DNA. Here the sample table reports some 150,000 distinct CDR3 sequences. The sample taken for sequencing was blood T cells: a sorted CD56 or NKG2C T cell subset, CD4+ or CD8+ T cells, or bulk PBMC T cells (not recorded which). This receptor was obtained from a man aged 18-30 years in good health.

Here the CDR3 reads CASSLVARNNEQFF. The chain is built from TRBV5-1 and TRBJ2-1; checking the TCRdb D call of TRBD2 is not possible without DNA. Germline assignment: CDR1 SGHRS and CDR2 YFSETQ. The CDR3 runs to 14 residues.